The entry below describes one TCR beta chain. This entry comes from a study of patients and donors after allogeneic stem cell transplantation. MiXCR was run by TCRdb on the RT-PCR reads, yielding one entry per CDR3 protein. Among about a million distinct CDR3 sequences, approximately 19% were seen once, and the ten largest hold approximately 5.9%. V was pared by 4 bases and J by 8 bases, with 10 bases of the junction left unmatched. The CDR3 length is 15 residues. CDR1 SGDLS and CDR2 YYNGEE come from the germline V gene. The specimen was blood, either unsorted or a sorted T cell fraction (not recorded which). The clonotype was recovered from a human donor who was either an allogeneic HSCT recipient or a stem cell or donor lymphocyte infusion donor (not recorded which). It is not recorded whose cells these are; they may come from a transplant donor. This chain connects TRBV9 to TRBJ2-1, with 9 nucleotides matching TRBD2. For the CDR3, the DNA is TGTGCCAGCAGCCTATCCGGTAGGACTAGCGATGAGCAGTTCTTC. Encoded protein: CASSLSGRTSDEQFF.